Below, 15 T cell receptor beta chains from the same sample are listed, as sequenced in a study of cytomegalovirus exposure and HLA in healthy donors. PCR was performed using 60 Vbeta and 13 Jbeta primers. Only in-frame clones appear in the TCRdb table, and some are missing; sequencing was by immunoSEQ multiplex PCR. In the table there are about 160,000 clones, about three quarters of which are singletons. Sequences were obtained from PBMCs. The receptors come from a woman in her forties or fifties in good health and CMV-seropositive.

The chain couples TRBV18 to TRBJ1-5, with D unresolved. Trimming shortened V by 6 bases and J by 6 bases, and 9 bases separated the two germline ends. Germline V gives CDR1 KGHSH, CDR2 LQKENI. CDR3 size: 12 residues. Written as DNA, the CDR3 is TGTGCCAGCTCCTCTCCGGGTCAGCCCCAGCATTTT. It is translated as CASSSPGQPQHF.

The chain recombines TRBV6-5 with TRBJ2-7, with TRBD1 matching 9 bases. Germline V CDR1 and CDR2: MNHEY, SVGAGI. The CDR3 is 14 residues long. Trimming at V came to 6 bases and at J to 6 bases, leaving 9 bases not matched to a gene. CDR3 region: CASSSPGQGIEQYF. In nucleotides, the CDR3 is TGTGCCAGCAGCTCGCCGGGACAGGGTATCGAGCAGTACTTC.

The chain is built from TRBV5-4 and TRBJ2-5; perhaps TRBD2 as D (7 bases). V gave up 4 bases and J gave up 1 base, with 14 bases separating them. The germline CDR1 and CDR2 sequences are SGHNT and YYREEE (reference sequence). This CDR3 is built from 15 residues. The CDR3 spells CASSGGGHFQETQYF. The DNA for the CDR3 is TGTGCCAGCAGCGGGGGGGGACACTTCCAAGAGACCCAGTACTTC. The full variable domain, with the rest looked up from reference TRBV5-4 and TRBJ2-5, is ETGVTQSPTHLIKTRGQQVTLRCSSQSGHNTVSWYQQALGQGPQFIFQYYREEENGRGNFPPRFSGLQFPNYSSELNVNALELDDSALYLCASSGGGHFQETQYFGPGTRLLVL.

The J gene is TRBJ1-1, the V gene TRBV5-1; D perhaps matches TRBD1 (6 bases). This CDR3 is built from 18 residues. The germline V gene encodes CDR1 SGHRS and CDR2 YFSETQ. Between the trimmed V and J ends, which lost 0 bases and 4 bases, there was a span of 22 bases. The CDR3 DNA reads as TGCGCCAGCAGCTTGGTTCCACCGTCCTCACAGGGAACCACTGAAGCTTTCTTT. Translating gives CASSLVPPSSQGTTEAFF.

J is TRBJ1-2 and V is TRBV4-1, with 8 bases fitting TRBD1. Germline CDR1 and CDR2: MGHRA and YSYEKL. This CDR3 is built from 15 residues. The V and J ends lost 1 base and 1 base, in that order; junction bases with no gene match: 2. This chain's CDR3 is CASSQADRGNYGYTF. Written as DNA, the CDR3 is TGCGCCAGCAGCCAAGCCGACAGGGGTAACTATGGCTACACCTTC.

The chain carries TRBV6-5 and TRBJ1-2, with TRBD1 matching over 9 bases. The CDR3 runs to 15 residues. Germline V gene sequence: CDR1 MNHEY, CDR2 SVGAGI. Losses at the gene ends were 4 bases for V and 4 bases for J; bases not matched to a gene: 7. The CDR3 nucleotides read TGTGCCAGCAGTTCCTCCGGGACAGGGCTCTATGGCTACACCTTC. It codes for CASSSSGTGLYGYTF.

This CDR3 reads CASSFLDYSLGNNEQFF. The CDR3 nucleotides are TGTGCCAGCAGCTTCCTGGACTATAGTTTAGGAAACAATGAGCAGTTCTTC. The V call is TRBV7-2, the J call TRBJ2-1; a weak D match, TRBD2 (6 bases). The CDR3 runs to 17 residues. The germline V and J ends were trimmed by 3 bases and 5 bases, with 20 bases remaining between them. CDR1 and CDR2 (germline): SGHTA, FQGNSA.

The chain combines TRBV2 with TRBJ2-7; TRBD1 agrees at 10 bases. Trimming removed 8 bases from V and 13 bases from J; junction bases left unmatched: 14. The CDR3 extends over 13 amino acids. From germline, CDR1 is SNHLY and CDR2 FYNNEI. The CDR3 sequence is CASQRGPGQGTYF. The CDR3 DNA reads TGTGCCAGCCAGAGGGGACCGGGACAGGGGACTTACTTC.

J is TRBJ1-2 and V is TRBV7-2, with TRBD1 as a possible D gene (6 bases). Germline V CDR1 and CDR2: SGHTA, FQGNSA. The V and J ends lost 1 base and 0 bases respectively, with 9 bases between them. CDR3 length equals 15 residues. In DNA form, the CDR3 reads TGTGCCAGCAGCTTAGAGGGGGGGTCTAACTATGGCTACACCTTC. Residues: CASSLEGGSNYGYTF.

This chain uses TRBV9 with TRBJ2-3, with TRBD2 matching over 10 bases. This CDR3 contains 17 residues. V dropped 0 bases and J dropped 0; count of bases not matched to a gene: 4. Germline V CDR1 and CDR2: SGDLS, YYNGEE. The DNA of the CDR3 is TGTGCCAGCAGCGTAGGGACTAGCGGTTCCAGCACAGATACGCAGTATTTT. This codes for CASSVGTSGSSTDTQYF.

J is TRBJ2-1 and V is TRBV7-9; TRBD2 aligns across 7 bases. The germline V gene has CDR1 SEHNR and CDR2 FQNEAQ (reference sequence). This CDR3 has 15 amino acids. The V gene end was trimmed by 3 bases and the J gene end by 7 bases; junction bases not matched to a gene: 9. The DNA of the CDR3 is TGTGCCAGCAGCTTCGGGAGGTCAAGGGCGAATGAGCAGTTCTTC. It translates to CASSFGRSRANEQFF. Full variable domain (missing parts from reference TRBV7-9 and TRBJ2-1): DTGVSQNPRHKITKRGQNVTFRCDPISEHNRLYWYRQTLGQGPEFLTYFQNEAQLEKSRLLSDRFSAERPKGSFSTLEIQRTEQGDSAMYLCASSFGRSRANEQFFGPGTRLTVL.

V is TRBV7-2 and J is TRBJ2-2; 9 positions match TRBD2. J was trimmed by 9 bases and V by 3 bases; bases with no gene match: 11. The CDR3 has 16 amino acids. Germline CDR1 is SGHTA and CDR2 is FQGNSA. The CDR3 nucleotides read TGTGCCAGCAGCTTGAGTTCGGGACTAGCTTCTCGGGAGCTGTTTTTT. Translation gives CASSLSSGLASRELFF.

The chain has TRBV12-5 and TRBJ2-7, with no clear D. From germline, CDR1 is LGHNT and CDR2 FRNRAP. The CDR3 loop spans 12 amino acids. V was clipped by 2 bases and J by 1 base, with 3 bases between them. This CDR3 reads CASGLSSYEQYF. The CDR3 bases are TGTGCTAGTGGTTTGTCTTCCTACGAGCAGTACTTC.

The rearrangement uses TRBV29-1 and TRBJ1-2; weak D call: TRBD1 (5 bases). The CDR3 length is 12 residues. Germline CDR1 and CDR2: SQVTM and ANQGSEA. The V gene lost 7 bases and the J gene lost 6 bases, with 15 bases spanning the gap. The CDR3 is CSAYRQTDGYTF. The DNA for the CDR3 is TGCAGCGCCTATCGACAGACGGATGGCTACACCTTC. The whole variable domain, filled in from reference TRBV29-1 and TRBJ1-2, reads SAVISQKPSRDICQRGTSLTIQCQVDSQVTMMFWYRQQPGQSLTLIATANQGSEATYESGFVIDKFPISRPNLTFSTLTVSNMSPEDSSIYLCSAYRQTDGYTFGSGTRLTVV.

The chain uses TRBV2 and TRBJ1-6; TRBD1 might be the D (6 bases). Germline loops: CDR1 SNHLY, CDR2 FYNNEI. The CDR3 contains 14 residues. V dropped 6 bases and J dropped 7 bases, with 13 bases sitting between them. The CDR3 DNA is TGTGCCAGCAGAGTCGACAGGACGAATTCACCCCTCCACTTT. Its translation: CASRVDRTNSPLHF. The complete variable domain, with remaining parts taken from reference TRBV2 and TRBJ1-6, reads EPEVTQTPSHQVTQMGQEVILRCVPISNHLYFYWYRQILGQKVEFLVSFYNNEISEKSEIFDDQFSVERPDGSNFTLKIRSTKLEDSAMYFCASRVDRTNSPLHFGNGTRLTVT.